This TCR beta chain was identified during a study of blood T cell repertoires in COVID-19. The wider study: COVID-19 samples from acute and convalescent phases originated in the United States, Italy and Spain.

Per germline, CDR1 MNHEY and CDR2 SVGAGI. The length of the CDR3 is 14 residues. With 10 bases clipped from V and 7 bases from J, the junction kept 12 bases outside the gene matches. Assay: immunoSEQ multiplex PCR; the TCRdb copy retains only in-frame clones and omits some. The sample includes roughly 150,000 clones, more than 65% of them seen just once. The specimen sequenced was PBMCs or T cells enriched from blood (not recorded which). The chain combines TRBV6-5 with TRBJ2-1; 8 nucleotides line up with TRBD2. This sequence originates from a woman between 40 and 50 years old with acute COVID-19. CDR3 nucleotides: TGTGCCACCACGGCCGGCGGGAGGAGGAATGAGCAGTTCTTC. It yields the protein CATTAGGRRNEQFF.